The clone carrying this TCR beta chain was observed many times. Its antigen is undetermined. This entry comes from a study of spatial heterogeneity in lung cancer. Across the whole study: More than eight raw reads, on average, carried each unique TCR and UMI combination.

Every TCR cDNA molecule carried a tag that served as a unique molecular identifier. TCRdb fed the 5' RACE reads into MiXCR, producing one record per CDR3 protein. Of approximately 40,000 distinct CDR3 sequences listed, around 7.1% are singletons. Overall study results and limits: Resection saw ubiquitous expanded tumor TCRs appear in blood more than follow-up did.

Documented time point: sample taken at primary tumor resection. Sequencing covered unsorted whole RNA taken from tumor, nontumor lung or frozen PBMC. Samples were donated by 72 untreated early-stage non-small cell lung cancer patients. Germline CDR1 MGHRA, CDR2 YSYEKL. The CDR3 consists of 14 residues. The germline V and J ends were trimmed by 4 bases and 7 bases, with 16 bases remaining between them. The source of this sequence is a female donor with early-stage non-small cell lung cancer. The chain links TRBV4-1 to TRBJ2-5; a possible D gene is TRBD2 (7 bases). The source was PBMCs, collected at surgery. As DNA, the CDR3 is TGCGCCAGCAGCCCGATAGGGGGGGAAGGGACCCAGTACTTC. Residues: CASSPIGGEGTQYF.